A selection of T cell receptor beta chains follows, all from one sample in a study of T cell changes during pregnancy in multiple sclerosis. Measured with immunoSEQ multiplex PCR; TCRdb has only the in-frame clones, and not every one. This sample has approximately 93,000 clones, with 85% to 95% found just once. Specimen: peripheral blood, collected before pregnancy. The source of these receptors is a female donor with multiple sclerosis, enrolled in a pregnancy study. Each CDR3 is given with its conserved first and last residue. The D gene is left open where the match is weak. Expanded clones are given a class, and other clones once, few, many or no size at all.

D	size	V	J	CDR3	DNA
NA	few	TRBV27	TRBJ1-2	CARTDSYGYTF	TGTGCCAGGACAGACTCCTATGGCTACACCTTC
TRBD2	NA	TRBV4-1	TRBJ2-4	CASSQDMLAGILAKNIQYF	TGCGCCAGCAGCCAAGATATGCTAGCGGGGATTTTAGCCAAAAACATTCAGTACTTC
NA	NA	TRBV2	TRBJ2-7	CASILSGFYEQYF	TGTGCCAGCATCCTTAGCGGATTCTACGAGCAGTACTTC
TRBD2	NA	TRBV11-2	TRBJ2-7	CASSSLREGREQYF	TGTGCCAGCAGCTCCCTGCGGGAGGGTCGAGAGCAGTACTTC
TRBD1	NA	TRBV5-1	TRBJ1-4	CASSPFPTGGTGNEKLFF	TGCGCCAGCAGCCCGTTTCCGACAGGGGGCACCGGTAATGAAAAACTGTTTTTT
NA	NA	TRBV5-5	TRBJ1-2	CASSRDSRGYTF	TGTGCCAGCAGCAGGGACTCACGGGGCTACACCTTC
TRBD2	NA	TRBV4-2	TRBJ2-3	CASSLQRGDGSDTQYF	TGTGCCAGCAGCCTACAGCGGGGGGATGGGTCAGATACGCAGTATTTT
TRBD1	NA	TRBV7-3	TRBJ2-6	CASSRQGARANVLTF	TGTGCCAGCAGCAGACAGGGTGCCCGGGCCAACGTCCTGACTTTC
NA	NA	TRBV7-9	TRBJ2-2	CASSPVGPSTGELFF	TGTGCCAGCAGCCCGGTGGGCCCGAGCACCGGGGAGCTGTTTTTT
NA	NA	TRBV11-2	TRBJ1-2	CASSSGGAGYTF	TGTGCCAGCAGCTCGGGAGGGGCTGGCTACACCTTC
NA	once	TRBV2	TRBJ1-1	CASSEVGIHTATEAFF	TGTGCCAGCAGTGAAGTCGGTATTCATACCGCCACTGAAGCTTTCTTT
NA	once	TRBV27	TRBJ2-1	CASSFLFYNEQFF	TGTGCCAGCAGTTTCCTCTTCTACAATGAGCAGTTCTTC
NA	NA	TRBV6-4	TRBJ1-1	CASILRGGAFF	TGTGCCAGCATATTACGGGGGGGAGCTTTCTTT
NA	NA	TRBV4-1	TRBJ2-2	CASSQVGDTGELFF	TGCGCCAGCAGCCAAGTAGGGGACACCGGGGAGCTGTTTTTT
NA	NA	TRBV5-1	TRBJ2-7	CASSLGGTSSYEQYF	TGCGCCAGCAGCTTGGGTGGTACGAGCTCCTACGAGCAGTACTTC
NA	NA	TRBV27	TRBJ2-1	CASRYRAYNEQFF	TGTGCCAGCAGGTACAGAGCCTACAATGAGCAGTTCTTC
TRBD1	NA	TRBV6-5	TRBJ1-4	CASSSGQFNEKLFF	TGTGCCAGCAGTTCGGGACAGTTTAATGAAAAACTGTTTTTT
NA	NA	TRBV6-1	TRBJ1-1	CASSLGGFSTEAFF	TGTGCCAGCAGTTTAGGGGGATTTAGCACTGAAGCTTTCTTT
TRBD2	NA	TRBV7-2	TRBJ2-1	CASSLRDYSYNEQFF	TGTGCCAGCAGCCTCCGGGACTACTCCTACAATGAGCAGTTCTTC
NA	NA	TRBV9	TRBJ1-1	CASSGGGGGSNTEAFF	TGTGCCAGCAGCGGAGGGGGGGGAGGATCCAACACTGAAGCTTTCTTT
TRBD1	NA	TRBV9	TRBJ1-2	CASSARDRGAGYGYTF	TGTGCCAGTAGCGCCCGGGACAGGGGCGCGGGCTATGGCTACACCTTC
NA	NA	TRBV6-4	TRBJ1-3	CASSEDGSSGNTIYF	TGTGCCAGCAGTGAAGACGGGAGCTCTGGAAACACCATATATTTT
NA	NA	TRBV9	TRBJ2-7	CASSVGSHSEQYF	TGTGCCAGCAGCGTAGGAAGCCACTCCGAGCAGTACTTC
NA	NA	TRBV6-1	TRBJ1-3	CASSGDSGNTIYF	TGTGCCAGCAGTGGAGATTCTGGAAACACCATATATTTT
NA	NA	TRBV5-1	TRBJ2-5	CASSLGPRSETQYF	TGCGCCAGCAGCTTGGGGCCGAGGTCAGAGACCCAGTACTTC
NA	NA	TRBV19	TRBJ1-2	CASSNGYGYTF	TGTGCCAGTAGTAACGGCTATGGCTACACCTTC
TRBD2	once	TRBV10-3	TRBJ2-7	CAISEGSGSTYEQYF	TGTGCCATCAGTGAGGGGAGCGGGAGCACCTACGAGCAGTACTTC
NA	NA	TRBV19	TRBJ1-5	CASSISRVSNQPQHF	TGTGCCAGTAGTATTTCCAGGGTTAGCAATCAGCCCCAGCATTTT
TRBD1	NA	TRBV15	TRBJ1-5	CATSRAQGARVAGQPQHF	TGTGCCACCAGCAGAGCGCAGGGGGCGCGGGTAGCAGGTCAGCCCCAGCATTTT
NA	NA	TRBV29-1	TRBJ2-1	CSVRQGYNEQFF	TGCAGCGTTAGGCAGGGCTACAATGAGCAGTTCTTC
TRBD1	NA	TRBV19	TRBJ1-2	CASTPDRANYGYTF	TGTGCCAGTACCCCGGACAGGGCTAACTATGGCTACACCTTC
TRBD1	NA	TRBV19	TRBJ1-5	CASSRQGNQPQHF	TGTGCCAGTAGCCGACAGGGAAATCAGCCCCAGCATTTT
TRBD2	NA	TRBV2	TRBJ2-7	CASQQRSGGIYEQYF	TGTGCCAGCCAACAAAGGAGCGGGGGGATCTACGAGCAGTACTTC
TRBD1	NA	TRBV9	TRBJ1-1	CASSASRGALNTEAFF	TGTGCCAGCAGCGCTTCCAGGGGGGCCCTGAACACTGAAGCTTTCTTT
TRBD2	NA	TRBV5-1	TRBJ2-2	CASSSGTSGRPGELFF	TGCGCCAGCAGCTCAGGGACTAGCGGGAGACCCGGGGAGCTGTTTTTT
NA	few	TRBV5-5	TRBJ2-7	CASSSEGGSSLYF	TGTGCCAGCAGCTCGGAGGGGGGGTCCTCTCTGTACTTC
TRBD2	NA	TRBV7-8	TRBJ2-7	CASTTRGAGFYEQYF	TGTGCCAGCACCACTAGGGGAGCGGGATTCTACGAGCAGTACTTC
NA	NA	TRBV20-1	TRBJ2-7	CSARAMYEQYF	TGCAGTGCTAGAGCAATGTACGAGCAGTACTTC
NA	NA	TRBV25-1	TRBJ2-1	CASSDVDEQFF	TGTGCCAGCAGTGATGTCGATGAGCAGTTCTTC